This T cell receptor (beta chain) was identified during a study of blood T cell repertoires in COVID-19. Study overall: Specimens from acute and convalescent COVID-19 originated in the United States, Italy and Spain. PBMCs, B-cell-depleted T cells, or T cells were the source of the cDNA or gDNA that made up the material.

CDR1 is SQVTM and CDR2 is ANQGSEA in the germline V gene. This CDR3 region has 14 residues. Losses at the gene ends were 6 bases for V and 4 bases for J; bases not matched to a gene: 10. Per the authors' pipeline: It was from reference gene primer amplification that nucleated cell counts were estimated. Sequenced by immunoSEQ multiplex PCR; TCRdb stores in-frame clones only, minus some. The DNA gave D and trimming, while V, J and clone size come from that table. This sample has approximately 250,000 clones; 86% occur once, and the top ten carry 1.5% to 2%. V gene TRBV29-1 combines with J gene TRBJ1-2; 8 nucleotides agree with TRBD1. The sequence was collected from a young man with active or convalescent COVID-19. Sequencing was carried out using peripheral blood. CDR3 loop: CSVLDRESFYGYTF. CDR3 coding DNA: TGCAGCGTGCTGGACAGGGAGAGCTTCTATGGCTACACCTTC.